Here is one TCR beta chain with its context. The CDR3 spans 15 residues. The germline V gene encodes CDR1 SGHTA and CDR2 FQGNSA. V lost 2 bases and J 4 bases, leaving 12 bases between the germline ends. Participants spanned ages roughly 18 to 95 years and resided in roughly 26 US areas. Clinical history reported by participants formed the basis on which cohorts were assigned. The data were produced by immunoSEQ multiplex PCR, yet TCRdb's version contains in-frame clones alone and is incomplete. The table shows fewer than 250,000 clones, with about 87% occurring only once. This entry belongs to a study of blood T cell repertoires in COVID-19. Overall study: PBMCs, B-cell-depleted T cells, or T cells were the source of the cDNA or gDNA that made up the material.

The TCR was taken from a man in his fifties or sixties who had been exposed to COVID-19. Sequenced material: PBMCs or T cells enriched from blood (not recorded which). The chain combines TRBV7-2 with TRBJ1-5; a possible D gene is TRBD1 (5 bases). The CDR3 loop is CASSLQGLGNQPQHF. In DNA form, the CDR3 reads TGTGCCAGCAGCTTACAGGGATTGGGGAATCAGCCCCAGCATTTT.